Each of the 26 T cell receptor beta chains below was sequenced from the same sample in a study of cytomegalovirus exposure and HLA in healthy donors. Primers: 60 Vbeta forward and 13 Jbeta reverse. Clones were read by immunoSEQ multiplex PCR, and TCRdb kept only the in-frame ones, dropping some. This sample has roughly 160,000 clones; 78% occur once, and the top ten carry around 3.1%. The sequenced sample consisted of PBMCs. The source is a woman aged 45-60 years in good health and CMV-seropositive.

The chain recombines TRBV7-2 with TRBJ2-7, with a weak D call TRBD1 (5 bases). V lost 5 bases and J 4 bases, leaving 18 bases between the germline ends. The CDR3 totals 15 residues. Germline CDR1 reads SGHTA; CDR2 reads FQGNSA. CDR3 sequence: CASSPFQGPTYEQYF. The DNA of the CDR3 is TGTGCCAGCAGCCCCTTCCAGGGCCCAACGTACGAGCAGTACTTC.

This chain joins TRBV5-1 and TRBJ2-5, with TRBD2 identical over 10 bases. Losses at the gene ends were 0 bases for V and 4 bases for J; bases not matched to a gene: 9. The CDR3 is 17 amino acids. Germline lookup yields CDR1 SGHRS and CDR2 YFSETQ. The CDR3 region has the DNA TGCGCCAGCAGCTTGGAAGGTCGCATAGCGGGGGGAGAGACCCAGTACTTC. Residues: CASSLEGRIAGGETQYF.

This clone has just a few counts. The V and J genes are TRBV27 and TRBJ2-2; no clear D gene. The CDR3 spans 15 residues. The V gene's germline CDR1 is MNHEY and CDR2 SMNVEV (reference sequence). V was shortened by 9 bases and J by 8 bases, with 22 bases between the two germline ends. DNA of the CDR3: TGTGCCAGATTAGATCCCGGGTTCTCAGCGGGGGAGCTGTTTTTT. It codes for CARLDPGFSAGELFF.

The chain is built from TRBV2 and TRBJ1-1; possibly TRBD1 for D (6 bases). Germline V gene data show CDR1 as SNHLY and CDR2 as FYNNEI. This CDR3 region has 15 residues. Trimming removed 3 bases from V and 11 bases from J, with 22 bases in between. DNA of the CDR3: TGTGCCAGCAGTGATCAGGGACACCCAACTAAGGGGGCTTTCTTT. Its protein is CASSDQGHPTKGAFF.

V is TRBV20-1 and J is TRBJ2-7; D is uncertain. CDR3 length: 11 residues. The germline V gene encodes CDR1 DFQATT and CDR2 SNEGSKA (reference sequence). V shed 6 bases and J shed 0 bases, with 6 bases lying between them. CDR3 coding DNA: TGCAGTGCAGAGAGCTCCTACGAGCAGTACTTC. Encoded protein: CSAESSYEQYF.

This chain uses TRBV18 with TRBJ1-2, with D perhaps TRBD1 (5 bases). Trimming pared 5 bases from V and 2 bases from J, leaving 15 bases between. The CDR3 has 15 residues. CDR1 is KGHSH, CDR2 LQKENI, per germline. The CDR3 region is CASSSGGVRNYGYTF. Written as DNA, the CDR3 is TGTGCCAGCTCATCGGGGGGAGTTAGGAACTATGGCTACACCTTC.

This clone has a single count. The chain carries TRBV25-1 and TRBJ2-4, with D maybe TRBD2 (5 bases). CDR3 length: 13 amino acids. The ends were cut back, 5 bases at V and 5 bases at J, with 10 bases in the middle. In germline, CDR1 is MGHDK, CDR2 SYGVNS. CDR3 coding DNA: TGTGCCAGCAGTCCCCCCGGGGAAAACATTCAGTACTTC. Translation gives CASSPPGENIQYF.

This clone is a singleton in its sample. The V call is TRBV9, the J call TRBJ1-3; D gene ambiguous. The germline CDR1 and CDR2 sequences are SGDLS and YYNGEE. V shed 4 bases and J shed 1 base, with 12 bases lying between them. This CDR3 has 15 residues. In DNA form, the CDR3 reads TGTGCCAGCAGCCCCCCCTTAAATTCTGGAAACACCATATATTTT. Amino acid sequence: CASSPPLNSGNTIYF.

The chain combines TRBV7-2 with TRBJ2-5, with D maybe TRBD2 (6 bases). The CDR3 totals 15 residues. Germline V gene data show CDR1 as SGHTA and CDR2 as FQGNSA. With 5 bases removed from V and 1 base from J, the gap between germline ends came to 14 bases. The CDR3 region is CASSPVSGSQETQYF. The DNA for the CDR3 is TGTGCCAGCAGCCCCGTTAGCGGTTCCCAAGAGACCCAGTACTTC.

The chain recombines TRBV6-6 with TRBJ2-5; 7 positions agree with TRBD1. Germline CDR1 reads MNHNY; CDR2 reads SVGAGI (reference sequence). The CDR3 totals 16 residues. Losses at the gene ends were 2 bases for V and 2 bases for J; bases not matched to a gene: 8. CDR3 sequence reads: CASSYTKQGTQETQYF. In DNA form, the CDR3 reads TGTGCCAGCAGTTACACCAAACAGGGGACGCAAGAGACCCAGTACTTC.

The chain has TRBV9 and TRBJ2-5; the D is unclear. The CDR3 extends over 15 amino acids. Germline V CDR1 and CDR2: SGDLS, YYNGEE. V lost 4 bases and J lost 5, with 18 bases in between. This CDR3 is CASSILDELWETQYF. The CDR3, as DNA: TGTGCCAGCAGCATCCTAGACGAGCTATGGGAGACCCAGTACTTC.

Note on this clone: Distinct nucleotide sequences in the sample also encode this CDR3. The rearrangement joins TRBV7-9 to TRBJ1-4; 8 bases are a match to TRBD1. Trimming cost V 6 bases and J 8 bases; bases outside gene matches: 11. CDR1 SEHNR and CDR2 FQNEAQ come from the germline V gene (reference sequence). This CDR3 contains 15 residues. The CDR3 DNA sequence: TGTGCCAGCAGTTTACGGTCAGGGGGCGAGGAAAAACTGTTTTTT. This codes for CASSLRSGGEEKLFF.

This clone was found a few times. The chain links TRBV28 to TRBJ2-7; possibly TRBD1 for D (6 bases). The germline CDR1 and CDR2 sequences are MDHEN and SYDVKM. This CDR3 has 16 amino acids. V was clipped by 3 bases and J by 6 bases, with 21 bases between them. The CDR3 reads CASSLGNYGTYGEQYF. The CDR3 nucleotides are TGTGCCAGCAGTTTGGGTAATTATGGGACATACGGCGAGCAGTACTTC.

The V call is TRBV19, the J call TRBJ1-2, with D possibly matching TRBD1 (5 bases). Trimming left V 6 bases short and J 7 bases short, with 15 bases between. In germline, CDR1 is LNHDA, CDR2 SQIVND (reference sequence). The CDR3 has 13 residues. CDR3 sequence reads: CASSLQGSGGYTF. In nucleotides, the CDR3 is TGTGCCAGTAGCTTGCAGGGTTCAGGTGGCTACACCTTC. The full variable domain, its missing parts supplied by reference TRBV19 and TRBJ1-2, is DGGITQSPKYLFRKEGQNVTLSCEQNLNHDAMYWYRQDPGQGLRLIYYSQIVNDFQKGDIAEGYSVSREKKESFPLTVTSAQKNPTAFYLCASSLQGSGGYTFGSGTRLTVV.

The V call is TRBV7-3, the J call TRBJ2-5; D perhaps matches TRBD1 (5 bases). The CDR3 extends over 18 amino acids. The ends were cut back, 1 base at V and 5 bases at J, with 23 bases in the middle. From germline, CDR1 is SGHTA and CDR2 FQGTGA. The CDR3 nucleotides read TGTGCCAGCAGCTTAATCCCTGTGTCACAGGTAACTTGGGAGACCCAGTACTTC. This translates into CASSLIPVSQVTWETQYF.

V and J are TRBV27 and TRBJ1-1; 10 bases agree with TRBD1. The J segment lost 3 bases and the V segment lost 5 bases, leaving 6 bases of the junction unmatched. This CDR3 region has 15 residues. Looked up from germline, CDR1 is MNHEY and CDR2 is SMNVEV (reference sequence). The CDR3 nucleotides are TGTGCCAGCAGTCGACAGGGGGCTAGGTACACTGAAGCTTTCTTT. Amino acid sequence: CASSRQGARYTEAFF.

V gene TRBV4-3 combines with J gene TRBJ2-7; D is possibly TRBD1 (5 bases). V was clipped by 0 bases and J by 2 bases, with 20 bases between them. This CDR3 is built from 18 residues. Germline V gene lookup returns CDR1 LGHNA and CDR2 YSLEER. The CDR3 protein is CASSQDRVDSRAPYEQYF. For the CDR3, the DNA is TGCGCCAGCAGCCAAGATCGGGTCGACAGTAGAGCACCCTACGAGCAGTACTTC.

The rearrangement uses TRBV14 and TRBJ1-1, with 9 bases identical to TRBD1. The CDR3 loop spans 17 amino acids. The germline V gene encodes CDR1 SGHDN and CDR2 FVKESK. Trimming removed 0 bases from V and 2 bases from J; junction bases left unmatched: 7. CDR3 DNA sequence: TGTGCCAGCAGCCAAGACGGGGGACAGGGTCAAAACACTGAAGCTTTCTTT. As protein: CASSQDGGQGQNTEAFF. Based on the CDR3 plus reference TRBV14 and TRBJ1-1, the full variable domain is EAGVTQFPSHSVIEKGQTVTLRCDPISGHDNLYWYRRVMGKEIKFLLHFVKESKQDESGMPNNRFLAERTGGTYSTLKVQPAELEDSGVYFCASSQDGGQGQNTEAFFGQGTRLTVV.

V usage is TRBV7-3 and J usage is TRBJ2-1; 7 positions agree with TRBD2. The CDR3 has 16 amino acids. The germline V gene has CDR1 SGHTA and CDR2 FQGTGA. Trimming took 4 bases from V and 0 from J; bases not matched to a gene: 6. The CDR3 DNA reads as TGTGCCAGCAGCTCGGGACTACCTAGCTCCTACAATGAGCAGTTCTTC. Translation: CASSSGLPSSYNEQFF.

The chain couples TRBV9 to TRBJ2-5; the match to TRBD2 covers 9 bases. Germline CDR1 SGDLS, CDR2 YYNGEE. The CDR3 spans 15 residues. V lost 4 bases, J lost 2 bases, and 6 bases stayed unmatched. The CDR3 DNA is TGTGCCAGCAGCCCCCCTAGCGGGGTTCAAGAGACCCAGTACTTC. This gives the protein CASSPPSGVQETQYF.

The chain recombines TRBV5-1 with TRBJ2-1, with D perhaps matching TRBD1 (5 bases). The germline V and J ends were trimmed by 0 bases and 5 bases, with 12 bases remaining between them. CDR1 SGHRS and CDR2 YFSETQ come from the germline V gene. CDR3 length: 15 amino acids. The CDR3 DNA is TGCGCCAGCAGCTTGGAAGGGGCAGGGCACAATGAGCAGTTCTTC. Translated, it gives CASSLEGAGHNEQFF.

The chain couples TRBV6-5 to TRBJ2-3, with 7 bases lining up with TRBD1. This CDR3 has 14 amino acids. The germline gives CDR1 MNHEY, CDR2 SVGAGI. V lost 2 bases, J lost 4 bases, and 3 bases stayed unmatched. The CDR3 DNA reads as TGTGCCAGCAGTTACAAAGGGACAGCAGATACGCAGTATTTT. Its protein product is CASSYKGTADTQYF.

Details on this clone: This sample includes further DNA sequences coding for the same CDR3. V and J are TRBV5-6 and TRBJ1-2; no clear D gene. This CDR3 comprises 13 residues. CDR1 is SGHDT, CDR2 YYEEEE, per germline. Trimming removed 2 bases at V and 0 bases at J, with 5 bases between. The CDR3 region is CASSFSANYGYTF. CDR3 bases: TGTGCCAGCAGCTTCTCGGCTAACTATGGCTACACCTTC.

V is TRBV9 and J is TRBJ2-3, with a weak D call TRBD2 (5 bases). CDR1 and CDR2 from the germline V gene are SGDLS and YYNGEE. V was pared by 3 bases and J by 5 bases, with 10 bases between. The CDR3 is made up of 13 amino acids. The CDR3 spells CASSETGIDTQYF. CDR3 DNA sequence: TGTGCCAGCAGCGAGACGGGGATAGATACGCAGTATTTT.

The chain combines TRBV19 with TRBJ1-5; D not certain. Trimming took off 1 base at V and 5 bases at J, with 9 bases between the two ends. This CDR3 comprises 14 residues. Per germline, CDR1 LNHDA and CDR2 SQIVND (reference sequence). The CDR3 sequence: CASSIVQPHQPQHF. The CDR3 region has the DNA TGTGCCAGTAGTATAGTACAGCCCCATCAGCCCCAGCATTTT.

The V gene is TRBV4-3, the J gene TRBJ2-1; 7 nucleotides match TRBD1. Germline CDR1 reads LGHNA; CDR2 reads YSLEER. The CDR3 is 16 amino acids. The trim removed 0 bases at V and 5 bases at J, leaving 7 bases unmatched. The CDR3 DNA is TGCGCCAGCAGCCAAGAAGGGGGCTGGGGAAACAATGAGCAGTTCTTC. This codes for CASSQEGGWGNNEQFF.